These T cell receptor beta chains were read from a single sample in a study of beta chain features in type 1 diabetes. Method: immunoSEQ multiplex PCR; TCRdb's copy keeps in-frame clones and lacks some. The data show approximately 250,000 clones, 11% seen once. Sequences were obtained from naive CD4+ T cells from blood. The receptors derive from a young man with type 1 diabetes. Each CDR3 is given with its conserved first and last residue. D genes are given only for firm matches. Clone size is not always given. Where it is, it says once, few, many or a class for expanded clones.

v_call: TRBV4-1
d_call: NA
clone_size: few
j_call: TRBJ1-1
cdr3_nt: TGCGCCAGCAGCCGAGGACAGCGGACCACTGAAGCTTTCTTT
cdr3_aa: CASSRGQRTTEAFF

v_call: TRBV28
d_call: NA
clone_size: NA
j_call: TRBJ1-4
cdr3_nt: TGTGCCAGCAGTTCTCTCGCAGGGGCGACTGGGGATAAACTGTTTTTT
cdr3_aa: CASSSLAGATGDKLFF

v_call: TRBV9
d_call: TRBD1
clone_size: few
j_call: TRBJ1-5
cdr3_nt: TGTGCCAGCAGCGTGGTTCAGGGGGCGCGTCCGAACAATCAGCCCCAGCATTTT
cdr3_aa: CASSVVQGARPNNQPQHF

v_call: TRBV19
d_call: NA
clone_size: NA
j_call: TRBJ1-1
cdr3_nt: TGTGCCAGCCGGAGCCGGGGGGCCCACACTGAAGCTTTCTTT
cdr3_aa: CASRSRGAHTEAFF

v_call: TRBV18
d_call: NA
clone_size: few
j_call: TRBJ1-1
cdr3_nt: TGTGCCAGCTCCCCCTCGGGAGGGGGGAACACTGAAGCTTTCTTT
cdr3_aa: CASSPSGGGNTEAFF

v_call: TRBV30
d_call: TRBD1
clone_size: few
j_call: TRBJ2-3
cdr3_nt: TGTGCCTGGAGTATTGGGACAGGCCTAGATACGCAGTATTTT
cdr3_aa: CAWSIGTGLDTQYF

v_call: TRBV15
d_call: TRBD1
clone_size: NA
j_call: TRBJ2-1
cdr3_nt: TGTGCCACCAGTCCTGACCCCCGGGACAGGGGTCTCCGAGAGCAGTTCTTC
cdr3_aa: CATSPDPRDRGLREQFF

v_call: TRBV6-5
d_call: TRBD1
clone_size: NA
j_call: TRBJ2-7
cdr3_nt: TGTGCCAGCAGGAAGGGACAGGGGCCGCCAGAAGAGTACTTC
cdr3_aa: CASRKGQGPPEEYF

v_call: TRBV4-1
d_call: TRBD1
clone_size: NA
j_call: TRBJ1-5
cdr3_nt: TGCGCCAGCAGCCAAGAAGGGACAGTCTTCAATCAGCCCCAGCATTTT
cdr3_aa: CASSQEGTVFNQPQHF

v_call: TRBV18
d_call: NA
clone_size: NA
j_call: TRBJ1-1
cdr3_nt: TGTGCCAGCTCAGCTAACAGGGACACTGAAGCTTTCTTT
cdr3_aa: CASSANRDTEAFF

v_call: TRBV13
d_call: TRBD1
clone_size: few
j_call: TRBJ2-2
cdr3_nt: TGTGCCAGCAGCCCCCTGACAGGGGGCCTGAACACCGGGGAGCTGTTTTTT
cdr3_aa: CASSPLTGGLNTGELFF

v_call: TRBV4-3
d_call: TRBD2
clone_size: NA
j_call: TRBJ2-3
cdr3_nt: TGCGCCAGCAGCCAAGATAGACTAGCGGGGGGTTACACAGATACGCAGTATTTT
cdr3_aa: CASSQDRLAGGYTDTQYF

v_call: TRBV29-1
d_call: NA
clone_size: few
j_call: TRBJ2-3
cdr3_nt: TGCAGCGTCCCTCCGGGGACTAGCACAGATACGCAGTATTTT
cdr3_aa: CSVPPGTSTDTQYF

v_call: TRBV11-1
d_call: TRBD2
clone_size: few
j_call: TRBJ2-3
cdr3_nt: TGTGCCAGCAGCTTACGAGCGGGGGGCACAGATACGCAGTATTTT
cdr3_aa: CASSLRAGGTDTQYF

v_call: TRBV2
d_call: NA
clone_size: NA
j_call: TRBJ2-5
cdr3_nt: TGTTCCCGGAGCAGGGGAGAGACCCAGTACTTC
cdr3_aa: CSRSRGETQYF

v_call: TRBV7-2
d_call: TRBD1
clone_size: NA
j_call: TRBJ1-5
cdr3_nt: TGTGCCAGCAGCTCGGGACAGGGGGCGCCGGATCAGCCCCAGCATTTT
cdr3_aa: CASSSGQGAPDQPQHF

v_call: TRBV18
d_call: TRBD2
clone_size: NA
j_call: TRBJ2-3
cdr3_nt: TGTGCCAGCTCCCCCACTAGCGGCACAGATACGCAGTATTTT
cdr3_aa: CASSPTSGTDTQYF

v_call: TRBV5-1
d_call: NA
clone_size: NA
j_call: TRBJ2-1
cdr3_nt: TGCGCCAGCAGCCGACCCACCGAGGGCTACAATGAGCAGTTCTTC
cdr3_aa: CASSRPTEGYNEQFF

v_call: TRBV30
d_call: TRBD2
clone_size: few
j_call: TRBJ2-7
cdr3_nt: TGTGCCTGGAGCGCTAAGACGGGGAGGGGCGTACACGAGCAGTACTTC
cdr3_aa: CAWSAKTGRGVHEQYF

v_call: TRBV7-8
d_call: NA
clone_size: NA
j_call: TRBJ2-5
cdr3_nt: TGTGCCAGCAGCTCGGGCAGGACAATTGTGGAGACCCAGTACTTC
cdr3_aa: CASSSGRTIVETQYF

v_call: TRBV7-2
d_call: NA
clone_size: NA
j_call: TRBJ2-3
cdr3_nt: TGTGCCAGCAGCTTAGCCATGGAGGCAGATACGCAGTATTTT
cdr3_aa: CASSLAMEADTQYF

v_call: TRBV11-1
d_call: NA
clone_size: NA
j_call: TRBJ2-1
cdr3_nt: TGTGCCAGCAGCGTCCTTTATGGGAGCTACAATGAGCAGTTCTTC
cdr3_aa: CASSVLYGSYNEQFF

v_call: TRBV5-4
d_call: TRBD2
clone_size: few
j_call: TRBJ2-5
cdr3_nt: TGTGCCAGCAGCTCCTCTAGCGGTAGCCAAGAGACCCAGTACTTC
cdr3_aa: CASSSSSGSQETQYF

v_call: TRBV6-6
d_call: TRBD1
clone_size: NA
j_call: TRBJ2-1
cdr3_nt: TGTGCCAGCAGGACAGGGGGCAACGATGAGCAGTTCTTC
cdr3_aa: CASRTGGNDEQFF

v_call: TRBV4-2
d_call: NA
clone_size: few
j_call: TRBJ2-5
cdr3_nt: TGTGCCAGCAGCCAAGATCAGGACTCGGACCAGTACTTC
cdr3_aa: CASSQDQDSDQYF

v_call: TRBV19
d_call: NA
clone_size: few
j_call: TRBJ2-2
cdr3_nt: TGTGCCAGTAGTATCACCGTTGCTAGGGGGGAGCTGTTTTTT
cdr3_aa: CASSITVARGELFF

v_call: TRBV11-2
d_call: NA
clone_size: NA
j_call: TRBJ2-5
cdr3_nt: TGTGCCAGCAGCCTCCAAGAGACCCAGTACTTC
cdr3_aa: CASSLQETQYF

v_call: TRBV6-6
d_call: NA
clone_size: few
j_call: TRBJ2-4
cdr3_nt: TGTGCCAGCCGGCTAGATCCCAAAAACATTCAGTACTTC
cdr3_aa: CASRLDPKNIQYF

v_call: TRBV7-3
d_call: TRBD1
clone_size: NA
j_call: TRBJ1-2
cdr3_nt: TGTGCCAGCAGCTTAAAACAGGGGAGAGGCTACACCTTC
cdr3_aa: CASSLKQGRGYTF

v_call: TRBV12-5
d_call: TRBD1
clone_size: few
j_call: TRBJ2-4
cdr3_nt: TGTGCTAGTGCGCCTCGGGACAGGGGGCCGCTCGGGGTACAGTACTTC
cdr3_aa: CASAPRDRGPLGVQYF

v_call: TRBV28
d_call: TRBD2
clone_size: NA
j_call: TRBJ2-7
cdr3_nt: TGTGCCAGCAGTTTGGGAGGCGGGGGGTTCTCCTACGAGCAGTACTTC
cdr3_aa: CASSLGGGGFSYEQYF

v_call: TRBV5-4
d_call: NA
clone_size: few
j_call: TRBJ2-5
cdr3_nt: TGTGCCAGCAGCACCAAACCCCAGGAGACCCAGTACTTC
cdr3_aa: CASSTKPQETQYF

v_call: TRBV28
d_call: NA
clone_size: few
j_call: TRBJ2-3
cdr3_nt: TGTGCCAGCTCCCTGACATCCACAGATACGCAGTATTTT
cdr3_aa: CASSLTSTDTQYF

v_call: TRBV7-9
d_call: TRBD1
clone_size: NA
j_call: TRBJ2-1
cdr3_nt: TGTGCCAGCTGCCGACAGGGACCCTACAATGAGCAGTTCTTC
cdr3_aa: CASCRQGPYNEQFF

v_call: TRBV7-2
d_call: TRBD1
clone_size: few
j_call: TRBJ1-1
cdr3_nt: TGTGCCAGCAGCTTAGAGGACAGGGTAGGGGCTTTCTTT
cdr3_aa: CASSLEDRVGAFF

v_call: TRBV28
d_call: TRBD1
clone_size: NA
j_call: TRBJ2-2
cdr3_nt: TGTGCCAGCAGTTCAGGGGGCCAGGGCACCGGGGAGCTGTTTTTT
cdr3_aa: CASSSGGQGTGELFF

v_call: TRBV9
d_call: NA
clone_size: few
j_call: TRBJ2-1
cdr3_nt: TGTGCCAGCAGCGTAGAAAGGCTAGCGCCTTACAATGAGCAGTTCTTC
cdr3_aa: CASSVERLAPYNEQFF

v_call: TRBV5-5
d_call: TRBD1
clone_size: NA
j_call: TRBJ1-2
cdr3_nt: TGTGCCAGCAGCTATGGGGACAGAAATGGCTACACCTTC
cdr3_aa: CASSYGDRNGYTF

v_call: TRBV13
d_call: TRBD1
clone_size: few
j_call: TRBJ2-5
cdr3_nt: TGTGCCAGCAGCTTACGACAGGGAAAGGAGACCCAGTACTTC
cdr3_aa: CASSLRQGKETQYF

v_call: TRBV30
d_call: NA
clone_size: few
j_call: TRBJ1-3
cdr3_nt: TGTGCCTCTTCCCACGGAGCTGGAAACACCATATATTTT
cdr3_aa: CASSHGAGNTIYF

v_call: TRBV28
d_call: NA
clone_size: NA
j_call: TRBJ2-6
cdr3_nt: TGTGCCAGCACTCCTGCGGGGGCCAACGTCCTGACTTTC
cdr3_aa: CASTPAGANVLTF

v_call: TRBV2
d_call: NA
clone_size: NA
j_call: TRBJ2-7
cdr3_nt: TGTGCCAGCAGTGCGGACTCCTCCTACGAGCAGTACTTC
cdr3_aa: CASSADSSYEQYF

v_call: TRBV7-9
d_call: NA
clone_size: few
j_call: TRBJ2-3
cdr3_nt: TGTGCCAGCAGCCCGGGTCCAGATACGCAGTATTTT
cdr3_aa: CASSPGPDTQYF

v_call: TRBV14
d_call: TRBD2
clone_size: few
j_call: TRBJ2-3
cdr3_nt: TGTGCCAGCAGACTAGCGTCGACTCATACGCAGTATTTT
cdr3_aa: CASRLASTHTQYF

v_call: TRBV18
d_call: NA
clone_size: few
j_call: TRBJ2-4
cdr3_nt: TGTGCCAGCTCACCGGGAAGGGGAAAAAACATTCAGTACTTC
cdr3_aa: CASSPGRGKNIQYF

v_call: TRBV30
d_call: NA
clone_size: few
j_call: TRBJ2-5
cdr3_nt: TGTGCCTGGAGTCAGGGGCCTTGGACCCAGTACTTC
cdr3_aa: CAWSQGPWTQYF

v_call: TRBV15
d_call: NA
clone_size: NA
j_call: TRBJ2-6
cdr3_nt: TGTGCCACCAGCAGAGCCGGGTCTGGGGCCAACGTCCTGACTTTC
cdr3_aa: CATSRAGSGANVLTF

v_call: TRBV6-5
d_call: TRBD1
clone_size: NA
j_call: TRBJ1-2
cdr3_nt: TGTGCCAGCAGCACAACGGACAGGGTTCCTGGCTACACCTTC
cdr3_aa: CASSTTDRVPGYTF

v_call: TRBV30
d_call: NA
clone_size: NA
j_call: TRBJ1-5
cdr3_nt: TGTGCCTGGAGCAGTGGGGGGAGCAATCAGCCCCAGCATTTT
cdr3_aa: CAWSSGGSNQPQHF

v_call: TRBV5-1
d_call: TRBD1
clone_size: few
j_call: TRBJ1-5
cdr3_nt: TGCGCCAGCAGCCCAGGGGGGACATCGAATCAGCCCCAGCATTTT
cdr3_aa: CASSPGGTSNQPQHF

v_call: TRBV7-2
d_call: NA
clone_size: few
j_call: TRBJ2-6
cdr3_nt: TGTGCCAGCAGCCCTCGGGGGGCGTCTGGGGCCAACGTCCTGACTTTC
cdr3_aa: CASSPRGASGANVLTF

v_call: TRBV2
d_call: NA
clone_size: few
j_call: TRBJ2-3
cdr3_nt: TGTGCCAGCAGTGAAGCCCGACAGCCTCATACGCAGTATTTT
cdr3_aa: CASSEARQPHTQYF

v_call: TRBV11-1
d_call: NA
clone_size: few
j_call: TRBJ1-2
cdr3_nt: TGTGCCAGCAGCTCCGAGCGGAACTATGGCTACACCTTC
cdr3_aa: CASSSERNYGYTF

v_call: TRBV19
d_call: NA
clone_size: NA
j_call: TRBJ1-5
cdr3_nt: TGTGCCAGTAGGGACAGCAGGAGGCAGCCCCAGCATTTT
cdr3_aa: CASRDSRRQPQHF